This TCR beta chain was found in a study of blood T cell repertoires in COVID-19. Measured with immunoSEQ multiplex PCR; TCRdb has only the in-frame clones, and not every one. The sample lists 67,000 or so clones, 70% to 85% occurring once. Trimming removed 0 bases at V and 8 bases at J, with 22 bases between. The germline V gene has CDR1 LGHNA and CDR2 YNFKEQ. This CDR3 spans 17 amino acids. The receptor was derived from a man aged 70-80 years with acute or convalescent COVID-19. V gene TRBV4-2 combines with J gene TRBJ1-2; D is unresolved. Sequencing was done on a sample of peripheral blood. CDR3 sequence reads: CASSQDLGRASGRGYTF. The CDR3 nucleotides read TGTGCCAGCAGCCAAGATTTGGGGAGGGCGTCGGGGAGGGGCTACACCTTC.